The sequence of this T cell receptor beta chain was determined in a study of blood T cell repertoires in COVID-19. Trimming shortened V by 2 bases and J by 0 bases, and 8 bases separated the two germline ends. The CDR3 sequence is 16 residues long. CDR1 MNHEY and CDR2 SVGAGI come from the germline V gene. Repertoires were generated with immunoSEQ multiplex PCR, while TCRdb's copy carries only in-frame clones and drops some. Among fewer than 250,000 clones listed, 83% were seen once. The sample comprised peripheral blood. The chain combines TRBV6-5 with TRBJ1-6; D gene ambiguous. This receptor was taken from a woman aged 40 to 50 with active or convalescent COVID-19. The CDR3 region is CASSYGGSSYNSPLHF. The DNA for the CDR3 is TGTGCCAGCAGTTACGGTGGGAGCTCCTATAATTCACCCCTCCACTTT.